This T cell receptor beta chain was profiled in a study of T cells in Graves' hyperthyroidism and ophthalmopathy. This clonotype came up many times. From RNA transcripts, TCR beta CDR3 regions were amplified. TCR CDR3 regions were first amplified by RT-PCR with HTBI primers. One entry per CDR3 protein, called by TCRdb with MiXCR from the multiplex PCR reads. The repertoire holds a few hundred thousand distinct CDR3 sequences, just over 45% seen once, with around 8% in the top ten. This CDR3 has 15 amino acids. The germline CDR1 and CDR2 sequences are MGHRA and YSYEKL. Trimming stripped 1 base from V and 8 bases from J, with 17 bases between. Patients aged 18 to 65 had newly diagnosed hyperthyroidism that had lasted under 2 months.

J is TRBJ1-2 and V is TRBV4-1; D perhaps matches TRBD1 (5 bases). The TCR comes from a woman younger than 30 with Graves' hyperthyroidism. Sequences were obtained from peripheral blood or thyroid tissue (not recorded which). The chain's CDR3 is CASSQGVRGVKGYTF. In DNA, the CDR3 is TGCGCCAGCAGCCAAGGAGTTCGGGGGGTAAAGGGCTACACCTTC.